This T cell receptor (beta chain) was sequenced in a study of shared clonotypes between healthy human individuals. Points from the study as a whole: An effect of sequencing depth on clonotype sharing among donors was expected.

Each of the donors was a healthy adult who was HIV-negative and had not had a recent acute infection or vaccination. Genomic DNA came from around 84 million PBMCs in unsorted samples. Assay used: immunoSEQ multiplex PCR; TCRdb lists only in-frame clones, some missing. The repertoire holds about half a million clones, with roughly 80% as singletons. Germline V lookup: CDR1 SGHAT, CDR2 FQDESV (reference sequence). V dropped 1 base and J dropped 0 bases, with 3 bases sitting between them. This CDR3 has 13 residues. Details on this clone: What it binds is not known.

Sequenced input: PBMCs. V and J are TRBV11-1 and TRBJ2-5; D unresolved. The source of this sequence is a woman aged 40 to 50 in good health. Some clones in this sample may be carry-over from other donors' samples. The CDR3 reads CASSLGYQETQYF. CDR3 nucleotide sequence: TGTGCCAGCAGCTTAGGGTACCAAGAGACCCAGTACTTC.